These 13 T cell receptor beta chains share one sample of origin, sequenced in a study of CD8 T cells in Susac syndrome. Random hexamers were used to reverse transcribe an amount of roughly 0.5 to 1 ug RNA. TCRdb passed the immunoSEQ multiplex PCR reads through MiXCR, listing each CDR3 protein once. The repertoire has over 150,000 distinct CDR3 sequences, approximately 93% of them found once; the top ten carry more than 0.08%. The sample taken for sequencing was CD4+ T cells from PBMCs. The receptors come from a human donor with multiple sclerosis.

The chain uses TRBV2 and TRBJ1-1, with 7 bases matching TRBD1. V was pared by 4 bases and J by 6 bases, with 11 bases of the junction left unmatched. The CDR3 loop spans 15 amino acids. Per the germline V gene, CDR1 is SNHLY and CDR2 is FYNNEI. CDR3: CASSVLPQGGSEAFF. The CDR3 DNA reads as TGTGCCAGCAGTGTTTTACCCCAGGGGGGGTCTGAAGCTTTCTTT.

CDR3 residues: CASSYRRNSPLHF. The DNA for the CDR3 is TGTGCCAGCAGCTATCGACGAAATTCACCCCTCCACTTT. The chain couples TRBV4-2 to TRBJ1-6, with D unclear. V was cut by 5 bases and J by 7 bases, with 9 bases left in between. Germline V gives CDR1 LGHNA, CDR2 YNFKEQ. The CDR3 has 13 residues.

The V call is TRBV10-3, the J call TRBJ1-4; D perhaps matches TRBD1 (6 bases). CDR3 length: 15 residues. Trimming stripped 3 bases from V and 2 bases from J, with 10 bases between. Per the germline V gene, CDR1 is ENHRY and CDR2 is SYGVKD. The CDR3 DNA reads TGTGCCATCAGTGATGGGAGGGGGACTAATGAAAAACTGTTTTTT. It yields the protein CAISDGRGTNEKLFF.

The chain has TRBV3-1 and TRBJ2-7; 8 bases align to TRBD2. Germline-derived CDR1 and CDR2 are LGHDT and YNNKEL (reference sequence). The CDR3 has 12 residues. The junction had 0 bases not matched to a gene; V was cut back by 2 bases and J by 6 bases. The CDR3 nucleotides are TGTGCCAGCAGCCAAAGCGGGGGCGAGCAGTACTTC. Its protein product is CASSQSGGEQYF.

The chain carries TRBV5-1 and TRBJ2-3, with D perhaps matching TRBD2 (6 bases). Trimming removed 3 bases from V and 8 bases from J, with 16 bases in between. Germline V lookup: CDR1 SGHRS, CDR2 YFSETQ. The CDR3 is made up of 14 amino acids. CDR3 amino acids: CASSWTGLQRTQYF. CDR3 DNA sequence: TGCGCCAGCAGCTGGACGGGACTCCAGCGTACGCAGTATTTT.

The CDR3 sequence is CSARDAGYGYTF. The CDR3 DNA sequence: TGCAGTGCTAGAGATGCGGGCTATGGCTACACCTTC. The V gene is TRBV20-1, the J gene TRBJ1-2; no clear D gene. Trimming removed 0 bases at V and 4 bases at J, with 6 bases between. The CDR3 is 12 residues long. Germline CDR1 reads DFQATT; CDR2 reads SNEGSKA (reference sequence).

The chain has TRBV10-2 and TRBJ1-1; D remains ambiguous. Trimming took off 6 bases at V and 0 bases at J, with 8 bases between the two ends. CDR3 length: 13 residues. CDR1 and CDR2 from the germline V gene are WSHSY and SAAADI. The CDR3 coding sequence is TGCGCCAGCAGCAGGTTGTTGAACACTGAAGCTTTCTTT. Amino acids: CASSRLLNTEAFF.

The CDR3 DNA reads TGTGCCAGCAGCTTAGGGGGGTTACTAGCGGGAGTAGCCGGGCAGTACTTC. Translated, it gives CASSLGGLLAGVAGQYF. J is TRBJ2-7 and V is TRBV7-6; TRBD2 matches at 11 bases. The germline gives CDR1 SGHVS, CDR2 FNYEAQ. This CDR3 comprises 17 residues. The trim removed 1 base at V and 9 bases at J, leaving 14 bases unmatched.

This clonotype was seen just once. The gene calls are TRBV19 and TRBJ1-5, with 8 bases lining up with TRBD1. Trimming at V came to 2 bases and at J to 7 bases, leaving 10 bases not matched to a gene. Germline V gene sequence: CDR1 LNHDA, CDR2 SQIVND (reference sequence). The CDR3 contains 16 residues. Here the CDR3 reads CASSITGGRFRQPQHF. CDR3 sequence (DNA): TGTGCCAGTAGTATAACAGGGGGTAGGTTCCGGCAGCCCCAGCATTTT.

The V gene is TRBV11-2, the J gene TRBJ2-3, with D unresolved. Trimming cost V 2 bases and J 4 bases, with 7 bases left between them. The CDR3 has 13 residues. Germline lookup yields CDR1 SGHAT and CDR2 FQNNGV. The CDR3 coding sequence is TGTGCCAGCAGCTTAACTATAGCAGATACGCAGTATTTT. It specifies CASSLTIADTQYF.

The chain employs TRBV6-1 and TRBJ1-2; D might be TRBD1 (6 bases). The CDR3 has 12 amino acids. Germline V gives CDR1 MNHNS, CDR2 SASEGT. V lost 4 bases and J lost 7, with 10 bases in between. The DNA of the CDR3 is TGTGCCAGCAGTGCCCGGGACACTGGCTACACCTTC. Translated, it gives CASSARDTGYTF.

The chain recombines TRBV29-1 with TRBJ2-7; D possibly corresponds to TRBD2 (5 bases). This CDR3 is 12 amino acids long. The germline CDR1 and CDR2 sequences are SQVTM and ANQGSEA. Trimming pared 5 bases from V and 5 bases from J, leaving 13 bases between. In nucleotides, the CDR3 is TGCAGCGTTCAACGGGGTCTCGACGAGCAGTACTTC. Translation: CSVQRGLDEQYF.

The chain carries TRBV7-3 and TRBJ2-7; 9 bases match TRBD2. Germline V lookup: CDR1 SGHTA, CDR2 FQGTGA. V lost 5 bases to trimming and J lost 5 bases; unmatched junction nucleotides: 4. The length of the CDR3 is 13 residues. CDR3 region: CASSISGSNEQYF. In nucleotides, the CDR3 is TGTGCCAGCAGCATTAGCGGGAGTAACGAGCAGTACTTC.